By frequency in the sample, the clone carrying this TCR beta chain is medium-sized. Its specificity is not known. The junction had 6 bases not matched to a gene; V was cut back by 4 bases and J by 9 bases. Germline CDR1 is LGHDT and CDR2 is YNNKEL (reference sequence). CDR3 size: 15 residues. The record originates from a study of early T cells in non-severe SARS-CoV-2 infection. General study results and limits: Comparison of clonotypes with VDJdb favored anti-spike CD8 responses while missing private and CD4 specificities.

TCRdb recomputed calls from the 5' RACE reads with MiXCR, one row per CDR3 protein. The data show tens of thousands of distinct CDR3 sequences, roughly 6% seen once. The rearrangement links TRBV3-1 to TRBJ1-6; TRBD1 matches at 10 bases. The receptor's source is an adult who was a healthcare worker with PCR-confirmed SARS-CoV-2 infection or an uninfected control (not recorded which). Sequencing was done on a sample of whole blood. CDR3 in DNA: TGTGCCAGCAGCCCGGGACAGGGGACCGTTTCACCCCTCCACTTT. Its translation: CASSPGQGTVSPLHF.